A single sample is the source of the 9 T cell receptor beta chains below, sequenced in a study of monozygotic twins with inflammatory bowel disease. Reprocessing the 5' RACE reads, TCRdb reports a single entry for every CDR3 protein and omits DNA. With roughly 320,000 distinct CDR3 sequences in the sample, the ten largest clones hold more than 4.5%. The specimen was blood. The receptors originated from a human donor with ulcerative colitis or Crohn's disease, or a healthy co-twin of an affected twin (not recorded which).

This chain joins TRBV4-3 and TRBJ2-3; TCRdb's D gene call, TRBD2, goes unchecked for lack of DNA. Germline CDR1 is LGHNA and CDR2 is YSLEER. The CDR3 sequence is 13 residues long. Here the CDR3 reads CASSPSAAGTQYF.

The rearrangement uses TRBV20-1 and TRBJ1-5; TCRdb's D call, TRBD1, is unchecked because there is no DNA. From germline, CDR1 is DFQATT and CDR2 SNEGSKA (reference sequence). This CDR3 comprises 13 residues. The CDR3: CSIQGQGMQPQHF.

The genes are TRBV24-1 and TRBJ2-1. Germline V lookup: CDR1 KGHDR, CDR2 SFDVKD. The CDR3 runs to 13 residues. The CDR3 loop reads CATSDFEENEQFF.

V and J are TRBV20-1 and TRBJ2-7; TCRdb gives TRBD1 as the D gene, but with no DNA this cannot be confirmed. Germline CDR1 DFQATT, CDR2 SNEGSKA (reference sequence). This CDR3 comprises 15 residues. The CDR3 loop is CSARDRTGTVYEQYF.

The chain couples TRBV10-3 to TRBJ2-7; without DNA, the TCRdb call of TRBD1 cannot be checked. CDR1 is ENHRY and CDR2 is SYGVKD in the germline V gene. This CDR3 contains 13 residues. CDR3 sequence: CAISTRGEYEQYF.

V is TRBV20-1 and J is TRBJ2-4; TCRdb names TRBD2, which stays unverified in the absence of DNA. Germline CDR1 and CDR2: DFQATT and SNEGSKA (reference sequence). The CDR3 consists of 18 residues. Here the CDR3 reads CSAPGTSGRSIPKNIQYF.

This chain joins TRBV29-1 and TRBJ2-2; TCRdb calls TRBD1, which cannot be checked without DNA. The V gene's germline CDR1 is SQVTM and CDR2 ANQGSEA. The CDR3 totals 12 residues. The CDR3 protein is CSVTGNTGELFF.

Here the CDR3 reads CASSPGRDRAKSPLHF. The chain joins TRBV7-9 to TRBJ1-6; the D call of TRBD1 rests on TCRdb alone, since no DNA is present to check it. The CDR3 spans 16 residues. CDR1 and CDR2 (germline): SEHNR, FQNEAQ (reference sequence).

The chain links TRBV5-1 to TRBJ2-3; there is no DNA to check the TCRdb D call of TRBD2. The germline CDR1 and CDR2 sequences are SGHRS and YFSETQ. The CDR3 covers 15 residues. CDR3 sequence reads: CASSSGGMIKDTQYF. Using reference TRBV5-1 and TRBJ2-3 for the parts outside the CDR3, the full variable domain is KAGVTQTPRYLIKTRGQQVTLSCSPISGHRSVSWYQQTPGQGLQFLFEYFSETQRNKGNFPGRFSGRQFSNSRSEMNVSTLELGDSALYLCASSSGGMIKDTQYFGPGTRLTVL.